Listed below are T cell receptor beta chains from one sample, sequenced in a study of blood T cells in healthy people across ages. TCRdb re-called the 5' RACE reads through MiXCR, storing one row per CDR3 protein. The sample contains 1.5 million to 2 million distinct CDR3 sequences, approximately 40% of which appear only once. The sample taken for sequencing was blood. Every receptor here comes from a human donor in good health. Both conserved end residues are part of each CDR3. D genes are given only for firm matches. Some rows have no size entry. The others give once, few or many, or a class for an expanded clone.

J gene	clone size	D gene	V gene	CDR3 protein	CDR3 DNA
TRBJ1-2	-	-	TRBV4-3	CASSQESGDYGYTF	TGCGCCAGCAGCCAAGAGTCAGGAGACTATGGCTACACCTTC
TRBJ2-5	-	TRBD1	TRBV4-2	CASSQATGGQETQYF	TGTGCCAGCAGCCAAGCGACAGGGGGCCAAGAGACCCAGTACTTC
TRBJ2-3	-	TRBD1	TRBV7-3	CASSLSARGQGTDTQYF	TGTGCCAGCAGCTTAAGTGCCCGAGGACAGGGAACAGATACGCAGTATTTT
TRBJ2-5	-	-	TRBV4-3	CAGSQGVGETQYF	TGCGCCGGCAGCCAAGGAGTCGGGGAGACCCAGTACTTC
TRBJ2-1	-	-	TRBV7-8	CASSQPGLRTYNEQFF	TGTGCCAGCAGTCAGCCGGGACTTCGTACATACAATGAGCAGTTCTTC
TRBJ2-3	-	TRBD1	TRBV20-1	CSATDRASTDTQYF	TGCAGTGCCACGGACAGGGCAAGCACAGATACGCAGTATTTT
TRBJ1-5	-	-	TRBV6-5	CASSYSGPSQPQHF	TGTGCCAGCAGTTACTCGGGCCCGAGTCAGCCCCAGCATTTT
TRBJ2-3	few	TRBD1	TRBV12-3/TRBV12-4	CASSPTGWLDTQYF	TGTGCCAGCAGTCCGACAGGGTGGCTGGATACGCAGTATTTT
TRBJ2-7	-	-	TRBV7-9	CASSLEGQYYEQYF	TGTGCCAGCAGCTTAGAGGGTCAGTACTACGAGCAGTACTTC
TRBJ2-7	many	TRBD1	TRBV4-2	CASSPASTGRRLEQYF	TGTGCCAGCAGTCCCGCCTCGACAGGGCGTCGCCTCGAGCAGTACTTC
TRBJ1-2	-	TRBD1	TRBV7-2	CASSPGQGAMVYGYTF	TGTGCCAGCAGCCCAGGACAGGGGGCCATGGTCTATGGTTACACCTTC
TRBJ1-2	-	TRBD1	TRBV10-1	CAMEATGEIRTPLGYGYTF	TGCGCCATGGAAGCTACAGGGGAGATCAGAACTCCCCTTGGCTATGGCTACACCTTC
TRBJ2-4	few	-	TRBV20-1	CSAGTRGDIQYF	TGCAGTGCTGGGACCAGGGGCGACATTCAGTACTTC
TRBJ1-2	-	-	TRBV4-2	CASSQDLHVTDYGYTF	TGTGCCAGCAGCCAAGATCTACATGTTACAGATTATGGCTACACCTTC
TRBJ1-6	-	-	TRBV27	CASSLSAGVNAALHF	TGTGCCAGCAGTTTAAGTGCAGGGGTTAACGCGGCCCTCCACTTT
TRBJ1-4	-	TRBD1	TRBV10-3	CAISESGQDEKLFF	TGTGCCATCAGTGAGTCGGGACAGGATGAAAAACTGTTTTTT
TRBJ1-4	-	TRBD1	TRBV7-2	CASSWAGGDEKLFF	TGTGCCAGCAGCTGGGCAGGGGGCGATGAAAAACTGTTTTTT
TRBJ2-1	-	-	TRBV5-1	CASSLVVPSSYNEQFF	TGCGCCAGCAGCTTGGTAGTCCCCAGCTCCTACAATGAGCAGTTCTTC
TRBJ1-2	-	TRBD1	TRBV7-3	CASSTLDRGEVAYGYTF	TGTGCCAGCAGCACCCTGGACAGGGGCGAGGTAGCCTATGGCTACACCTTC
TRBJ2-7	-	TRBD2	TRBV18	CASLPRGASFEQYF	TGTGCCAGCTTACCGCGGGGGGCCTCCTTCGAGCAGTACTTC
TRBJ2-1	-	-	TRBV11-3	CASSLDLGLIYNEQFF	TGTGCCAGCAGCTTAGACTTGGGACTGATCTACAATGAGCAGTTCTTC
TRBJ2-5	few	-	TRBV24-1	CATSDSPEETQYF	TGTGCCACCAGTGATTCTCCGGAAGAGACCCAGTACTTC
TRBJ2-7	once	-	TRBV6-5	CASRLSGQRLNEQYF	TGTGCCAGCAGACTTTCCGGACAGCGTCTAAACGAGCAGTACTTC
TRBJ2-7	-	TRBD2	TRBV4-3	CASSQDLLAGSYEQYF	TGCGCCAGCAGCCAAGACTTACTAGCGGGGTCCTACGAGCAGTACTTC
TRBJ1-2	-	TRBD1	TRBV7-9	CASSSLDRANGYTF	TGTGCCAGCAGCTCTCTCGACAGGGCAAATGGCTACACCTTC
TRBJ2-7	-	TRBD2	TRBV18	CAGSPFSGGAYEQYF	TGTGCCGGCTCACCATTTAGCGGGGGGGCCTACGAGCAGTACTTC
TRBJ1-6	few	-	TRBV6-6	CASSYRAMDSPLHF	TGTGCCAGCAGTTACAGGGCGATGGATTCACCCCTCCACTTT
TRBJ2-1	once	-	TRBV7-2	CASSAPSRYNEQFF	TGTGCCAGCAGCGCGCCTTCCCGATACAATGAGCAGTTCTTC
TRBJ1-2	-	-	TRBV15	CATDYGYTF	TGTGCCACAGACTATGGCTACACCTTC
TRBJ1-4	-	TRBD1	TRBV7-9	CASSHMGDRNEKLFF	TGTGCCAGCAGCCACATGGGGGACAGGAATGAAAAACTGTTTTTT
TRBJ2-5	few	TRBD2	TRBV3-1	CASSPRRASGGETQYF	TGTGCCAGCAGCCCGAGAAGGGCTAGCGGGGGAGAGACCCAGTACTTC
TRBJ2-1	few	-	TRBV7-9	CASSPSGHLSSYNEQFF	TGTGCCAGCAGCCCCAGCGGGCATTTGAGCTCCTACAATGAGCAGTTCTTC
TRBJ2-1	-	-	TRBV3-1	CASSQDAAAYNEQFF	TGTGCCAGCAGCCAAGATGCGGCAGCCTACAATGAGCAGTTCTTC
TRBJ2-5	-	-	TRBV7-9	CASSLAPTKETLYF	TGCGCCAGCAGCTTAGCGCCGACGAAAGAGACCCTGTACTTC
TRBJ2-1	few	-	TRBV12-3/TRBV12-4	CASSLFVRGRNEQFF	TGTGCCAGCAGTTTATTTGTCAGGGGGAGGAATGAGCAGTTCTTC
TRBJ2-3	few	-	TRBV24-1	CATSDPEGSGDTQYF	TGTGCCACCAGTGATCCTGAGGGTTCCGGAGATACGCAGTATTTT